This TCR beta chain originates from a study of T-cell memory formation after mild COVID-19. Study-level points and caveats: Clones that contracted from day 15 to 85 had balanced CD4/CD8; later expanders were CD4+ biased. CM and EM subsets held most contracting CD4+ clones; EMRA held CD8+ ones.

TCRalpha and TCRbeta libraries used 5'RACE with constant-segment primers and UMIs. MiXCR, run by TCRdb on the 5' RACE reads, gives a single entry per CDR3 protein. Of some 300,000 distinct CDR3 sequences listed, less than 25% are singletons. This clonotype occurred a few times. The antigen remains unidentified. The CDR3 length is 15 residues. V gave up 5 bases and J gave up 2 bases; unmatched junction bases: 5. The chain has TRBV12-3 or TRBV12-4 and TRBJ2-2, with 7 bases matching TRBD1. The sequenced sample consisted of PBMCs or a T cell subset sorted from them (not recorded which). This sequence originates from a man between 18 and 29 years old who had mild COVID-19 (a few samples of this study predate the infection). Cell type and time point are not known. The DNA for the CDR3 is TGTGCCAGCAGTCCGGACAGGTACAACACCGGGGAGCTGTTTTTT. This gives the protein CASSPDRYNTGELFF.